The entry below describes one T cell receptor beta chain. No antigen is known for it. Profiled with immunoSEQ multiplex PCR; TCRdb holds only in-frame clones, not every one. In the table there are under 400,000 clones, over 85% of which are singletons. The data belong to a study of brain T cells in children with intractable seizures. General observations from the study: Pre-surgery blood may have been undersampled, hiding some clones.

Time point denoted: blood from clinic visit 5 months post-surgery; TSC patient then seizure free. Only cases whose brain tissue showed the highest T cell transcript signatures were sequenced. V was shortened by 0 bases and J by 5 bases, with 14 bases between the two germline ends. The CDR3 sequence is 16 residues long. CDR1 is SGDLS, CDR2 YYNGEE, per germline. The receptor's source is a boy less than two years old with tuberous sclerosis and intractable seizures. The sample consisted of peripheral blood, taken approximately 5 months after surgery. The rearrangement links TRBV9 to TRBJ2-2; D might be TRBD1 (5 bases). The DNA of the CDR3 is TGTGCCAGCAGCGTAGTACCCAGGGTTGATACCGGGGAGCTGTTTTTT. Its translation is CASSVVPRVDTGELFF.